The 25 T cell receptor beta chains in this list originate from one sample, sequenced in a study of response to subunit inactivated influenza vaccine. TCRdb reanalysed the RT-PCR reads using MiXCR and keeps one entry per CDR3 protein. This table has more than 700,000 distinct CDR3 sequences, 20% to 25% appearing once. The input for sequencing was PBMCs from blood, taken 5 days after vaccination. The origin of the receptors is a man aged 45-65 years who received an inactivated influenza vaccine.

CDR3 sequence reads: CASSPKPGRGNNEQFF. CDR3 bases: TGTGCCAGCAGCCCCAAGCCGGGACGAGGAAACAATGAGCAGTTCTTC. The J gene is TRBJ2-1, the V gene TRBV7-9, with D perhaps matching TRBD1 or TRBD2 (5 bases each). The CDR3 extends over 16 amino acids. Trimming removed 5 bases from V and 5 bases from J, with 19 bases in between. Germline V gene lookup returns CDR1 SEHNR and CDR2 FQNEAQ (reference sequence).

J is TRBJ1-3 and V is TRBV4-3; D uncertain. Germline V lookup: CDR1 LGHNA, CDR2 YSLEER. Trimming pared 0 bases from V and 0 bases from J, leaving 9 bases between. The CDR3 is 16 residues long. The CDR3 protein is CASSQDGSSSGNTIYF. The DNA for the CDR3 is TGCGCCAGCAGCCAAGATGGGTCCAGCTCTGGAAACACCATATATTTT.

This chain joins TRBV12-3 or TRBV12-4 and TRBJ1-5; TRBD1 matches at 8 bases. The CDR3 runs 15 residues. V lost 6 bases, J lost 6 bases, and 10 bases stayed unmatched. CDR3 protein: CASSPTGQGRQPQHF. The DNA for the CDR3 is TGTGCCAGCAGCCCAACAGGACAGGGACGTCAGCCCCAGCATTTT.

This clonotype showed up many times. This chain connects TRBV7-8 to TRBJ2-7; TRBD1 matches at 8 bases. The V segment lost 1 base and the J segment 0 bases; nucleotides outside the gene matches: 2. Germline V gene lookup returns CDR1 SGHVS and CDR2 FQNEAQ. This CDR3 has 15 residues. CDR3 in amino acids: CASSLVTGGSYEQYF. The CDR3 DNA reads TGTGCCAGCAGCTTAGTCACAGGGGGCTCCTACGAGCAGTACTTC.

J is TRBJ2-7 and V is TRBV6-2 or TRBV6-3; 10 bases fit TRBD2. The junction had 4 bases not matched to a gene; V was cut back by 5 bases and J by 12 bases. CDR3 length: 11 residues. CDR1 and CDR2 (germline): MNHEY, SVGEGT. The CDR3 loop reads CASSQLAGLYF. The CDR3 DNA reads TGTGCCAGCAGTCAACTAGCGGGGCTGTACTTC.

This clonotype appeared a few times. The V and J genes are TRBV28 and TRBJ2-1, with 10 nucleotides matching TRBD2. Germline CDR1 MDHEN, CDR2 SYDVKM. V shed 6 bases and J 8 bases; nucleotides not matched to a gene: 13. The CDR3 has 16 amino acids. CDR3 in DNA: TGTGCCAGCAGAATACCACTCTCTAGCGGGAGCGATGAGCAGTTCTTC. Translation: CASRIPLSSGSDEQFF.

This clonotype has only a few counts. The chain uses TRBV29-1 and TRBJ2-3; unclear D gene. The CDR3 covers 11 residues. The germline CDR1 and CDR2 sequences are SQVTM and ANQGSEA. Trimming took off 1 base at V and 3 bases at J, with 2 bases between the two ends. Here the CDR3 reads CSVEGTDTQYF. The CDR3 DNA is TGCAGCGTTGAAGGGACAGATACGCAGTATTTT.

This clonotype was observed a few times. The chain employs TRBV5-5 and TRBJ2-2, with 7 bases matching TRBD2. The CDR3 covers 14 residues. Germline loops: CDR1 SGHKS, CDR2 YYEKEE (reference sequence). Trimming at V came to 8 bases and at J to 1 base, leaving 5 bases not matched to a gene. The CDR3 loop is CASYGGMNTGELFF. DNA for the CDR3: TGTGCCAGTTACGGGGGGATGAACACCGGGGAGCTGTTTTTT.

In its sample, this clonotype was seen a few times. This rearrangement joins TRBV28 to TRBJ1-2; tentative D call: TRBD1 (6 bases). The CDR3 has 15 amino acids. V shed 5 bases and J shed 0 bases, with 13 bases lying between them. Germline CDR1 and CDR2: MDHEN and SYDVKM. The CDR3 loop is CASSPSGVTNYGYTF. CDR3 in DNA: TGTGCCAGCAGTCCCTCAGGGGTAACTAACTATGGCTACACCTTC.

The chain has TRBV28 and TRBJ1-5, with TRBD1 as a possible D gene (6 bases). This CDR3 is 15 amino acids long. Per the germline V gene, CDR1 is MDHEN and CDR2 is SYDVKM. Trimming stripped 3 bases from V and 3 bases from J, with 12 bases between. The CDR3 here is CASSFGGHPNQPQHF. CDR3 DNA sequence: TGTGCCAGCAGTTTCGGGGGGCACCCCAATCAGCCCCAGCATTTT.

This clonotype was seen ten or more times. The chain carries TRBV29-1 and TRBJ1-1; D is unresolved. The germline CDR1 and CDR2 sequences are SQVTM and ANQGSEA. This CDR3 is built from 10 residues. With 7 bases removed from V and 7 bases from J, the gap between germline ends came to 10 bases. The CDR3 region is CSAAGVEAFF. Here the CDR3 DNA reads TGCAGCGCCGCGGGTGTTGAAGCTTTCTTT.

This rearrangement joins TRBV15 to TRBJ2-1; possibly TRBD2 for D (6 bases). CDR1 and CDR2 from the germline V gene are LNHNV and YYDKDF (reference sequence). Trimming took 1 base from V and 7 from J, leaving 17 bases between them. The CDR3 is made up of 16 amino acids. CDR3 amino acids: CATSRVRRELGNEQFF. The CDR3 DNA reads TGTGCCACCAGCAGAGTGCGTCGGGAGTTGGGGAATGAGCAGTTCTTC. The full variable domain, with the rest looked up from reference TRBV15 and TRBJ2-1, is DAMVIQNPRYQVTQFGKPVTLSCSQTLNHNVMYWYQQKSSQAPKLLFHYYDKDFNNEADTPDNFQSRRPNTSFCFLDIRSPGLGDTAMYLCATSRVRRELGNEQFFGPGTRLTVL.

This clonotype was counted between two and nine times. The gene calls are TRBV5-1 and TRBJ2-7; a weak D match, TRBD1 (6 bases). Germline CDR1 reads SGHRS; CDR2 reads YFSETQ. V lost 3 bases and J 0 bases, leaving 13 bases between the germline ends. This CDR3 contains 15 residues. CDR3 nucleotide sequence: TGCGCCAGCAGCTCGACAGGTTCGGGCTCCTACGAGCAGTACTTC. Protein: CASSSTGSGSYEQYF.

Ten or more counts support this clonotype. The V gene is TRBV20-1, the J gene TRBJ2-7; D ambiguous. CDR3 length: 10 amino acids. Trimming pared 5 bases from V and 1 base from J, leaving 3 bases between. The V gene's germline CDR1 is DFQATT and CDR2 SNEGSKA (reference sequence). The CDR3 DNA sequence: TGCAGTGCTGGGTCCTACGAGCAGTACTTC. Translated, it gives CSAGSYEQYF.

The chain uses TRBV28 and TRBJ2-1, with TRBD2 matching over 12 bases. Germline values: CDR1 MDHEN, CDR2 SYDVKM. With 3 bases clipped from V and 12 bases from J, the junction kept 6 bases outside the gene matches. This CDR3 spans 14 amino acids. The CDR3 DNA is TGTGCCAGCAGTTTTTCCCTAGCGGGGGGGTTGCAGTTCTTC. Residues: CASSFSLAGGLQFF.

The J gene is TRBJ2-1, the V gene TRBV7-2, with a tentative D call TRBD2 (6 bases). Deletions cut 5 bases from V and 4 bases from J, with 15 bases between. Per germline, CDR1 SGHTA and CDR2 FQGNSA. The CDR3 loop spans 15 amino acids. This CDR3 reads CASSRAGPSYNEQFF. The DNA for the CDR3 is TGTGCCAGCAGCCGCGCGGGACCAAGTTACAATGAGCAGTTCTTC.

The V and J genes are TRBV3-1 and TRBJ2-7; the match to TRBD1 covers 10 bases. The CDR3 sequence is 15 residues long. V dropped 1 base and J dropped 5; count of bases not matched to a gene: 5. Germline V gene data show CDR1 as LGHDT and CDR2 as YNNKEL (reference sequence). The CDR3: CASSQAGTGAHEQYF. CDR3 bases: TGTGCCAGCAGCCAAGCCGGGACAGGGGCACACGAGCAGTACTTC.

The chain is built from TRBV7-8 and TRBJ2-2, with 7 positions matching TRBD2. V trimming: 1 base; J trimming: 2 bases; junction bases outside the gene matches: 4. The CDR3 consists of 16 residues. Germline CDR1 SGHVS, CDR2 FQNEAQ. CDR3 residues: CASSLVASGNTGELFF. The DNA for the CDR3 is TGTGCCAGCAGCTTAGTGGCTAGCGGAAACACCGGGGAGCTGTTTTTT. Full variable domain (remainder filled in from reference TRBV7-8 and TRBJ2-2): GAGVSQSPRYKVAKRGQDVALRCDPISGHVSLFWYQQALGQGPEFLTYFQNEAQLDKSGLPSDRFFAERPEGSVSTLKIQRTQQEDSAVYLCASSLVASGNTGELFFGEGSRLTVL.

J is TRBJ2-3 and V is TRBV25-1; D not certain. V was shortened by 4 bases and J by 7 bases, with 3 bases between the two germline ends. The CDR3 loop spans 10 amino acids. The germline V gene encodes CDR1 MGHDK and CDR2 SYGVNS. CDR3 coding DNA: TGTGCCAGCAGTGTTTATACGCAGTATTTT. Residues: CASSVYTQYF.

V gene TRBV18 combines with J gene TRBJ1-6; D unresolved. Germline CDR1 is KGHSH and CDR2 is LQKENI. The CDR3 loop spans 12 amino acids. V lost 6 bases and J lost 9, with 9 bases in between. CDR3 coding DNA: TGTGCCAGCTCCGCGGGTCTTTCACCCCTCCACTTT. Its protein is CASSAGLSPLHF.

This clonotype appeared a few times. The CDR3 loop reads CSAIAVSSYEQYF. Written as DNA, the CDR3 is TGCAGTGCTATAGCGGTTAGCTCCTACGAGCAGTACTTC. This chain joins TRBV20-1 and TRBJ2-7; maybe TRBD2 (6 bases). The V gene's germline CDR1 is DFQATT and CDR2 SNEGSKA (reference sequence). The CDR3 is made up of 13 amino acids. The V end lost 4 bases, the J end lost 0 bases, and 10 bases lay between the germline ends.

The chain employs TRBV9 and TRBJ2-1; D gene ambiguous. Germline V CDR1 and CDR2: SGDLS, YYNGEE. The CDR3 has 15 amino acids. V lost 3 bases to trimming and J lost 1 base, with 11 bases between them. For the CDR3, the DNA is TGTGCCAGCAGCGCTGACATTGGGTCCTACAATGAGCAGTTCTTC. Translation: CASSADIGSYNEQFF.

Only one count was recorded for this clonotype. The chain is built from TRBV11-2 and TRBJ1-4, with a weak D call TRBD1 (5 bases). This CDR3 is 15 amino acids long. Trimming cost V 4 bases and J 0 bases, with 9 bases left between them. Germline V gene data show CDR1 as SGHAT and CDR2 as FQNNGV. This CDR3 is CASSWTTATNEKLFF. CDR3 bases: TGTGCCAGCAGCTGGACAACCGCAACTAATGAAAAACTGTTTTTT.

The chain joins TRBV5-1 to TRBJ2-7, with 9 positions matching TRBD2. This CDR3 contains 15 residues. Losses at the gene ends were 3 bases for V and 2 bases for J; bases not matched to a gene: 6. Germline V gene sequence: CDR1 SGHRS, CDR2 YFSETQ. The CDR3 nucleotides read TGCGCCAGCAGCTCCAGCGGGAGGTCTACCTACGAGCAGTACTTC. This encodes CASSSSGRSTYEQYF.

This clonotype was counted many times. V and J are TRBV11-3 and TRBJ2-5; the D gene is possibly TRBD2 (6 bases). The CDR3 is made up of 14 amino acids. The germline CDR1 and CDR2 sequences are SGHNT and YENEEA. The ends were cut back, 7 bases at V and 5 bases at J, with 17 bases in the middle. The CDR3 here is CASKSTGEGETQYF. As DNA, the CDR3 is TGTGCCAGCAAGTCGACGGGAGAAGGGGAGACCCAGTACTTC.